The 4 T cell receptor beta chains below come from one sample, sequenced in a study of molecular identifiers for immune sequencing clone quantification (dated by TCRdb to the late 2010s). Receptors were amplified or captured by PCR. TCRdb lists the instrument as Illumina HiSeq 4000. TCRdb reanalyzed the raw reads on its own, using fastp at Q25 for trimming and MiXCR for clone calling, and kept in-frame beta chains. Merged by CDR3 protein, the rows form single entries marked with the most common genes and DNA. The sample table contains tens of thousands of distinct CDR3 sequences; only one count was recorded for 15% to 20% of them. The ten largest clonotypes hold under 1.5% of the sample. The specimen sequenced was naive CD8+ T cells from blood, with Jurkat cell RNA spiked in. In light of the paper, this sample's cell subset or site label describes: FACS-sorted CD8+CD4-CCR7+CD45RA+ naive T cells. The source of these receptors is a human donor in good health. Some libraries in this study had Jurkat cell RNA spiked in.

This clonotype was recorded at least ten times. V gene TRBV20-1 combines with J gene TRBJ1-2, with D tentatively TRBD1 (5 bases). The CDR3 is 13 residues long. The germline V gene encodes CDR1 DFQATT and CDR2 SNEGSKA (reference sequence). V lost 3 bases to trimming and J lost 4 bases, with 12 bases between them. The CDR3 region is CSASGGSTYGYTF. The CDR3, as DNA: TGCAGTGCTAGTGGGGGGTCCACCTATGGCTACACCTTC.

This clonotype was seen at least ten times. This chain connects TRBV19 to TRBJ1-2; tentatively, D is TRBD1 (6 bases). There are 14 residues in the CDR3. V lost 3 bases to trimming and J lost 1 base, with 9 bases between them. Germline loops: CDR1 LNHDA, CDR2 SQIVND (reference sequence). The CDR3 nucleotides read TGTGCCAGTAGTATGGACAGCTTTAACTATGGCTACACCTTC. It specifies CASSMDSFNYGYTF.

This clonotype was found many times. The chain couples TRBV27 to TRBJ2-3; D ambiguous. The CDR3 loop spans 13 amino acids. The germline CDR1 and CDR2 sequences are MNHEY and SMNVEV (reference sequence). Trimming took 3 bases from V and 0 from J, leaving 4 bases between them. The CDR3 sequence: CASSFRSTDTQYF. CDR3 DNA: TGTGCCAGCAGTTTTAGGAGCACAGATACGCAGTATTTT.

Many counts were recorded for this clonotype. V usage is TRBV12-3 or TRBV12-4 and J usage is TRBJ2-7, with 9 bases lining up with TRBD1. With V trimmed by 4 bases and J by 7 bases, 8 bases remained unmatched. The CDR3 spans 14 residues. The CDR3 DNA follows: TGTGCCAGCAGTTCCGGGACAGGGTTCTGGGAGCAGTACTTC. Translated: CASSSGTGFWEQYF.